This TCR beta chain was recorded in a study of blood T cell repertoires in COVID-19. This CDR3 comprises 14 residues. V was clipped by 5 bases and J by 3 bases; unmatched bases: 4. The V gene's germline CDR1 is LNHDA and CDR2 SQIVND (reference sequence). Libraries were prepared by immunoSEQ multiplex PCR; TCRdb keeps only in-frame clonotypes and omits some of them. There are approximately 450,000 clones in the sample; approximately 90% occur only once, and about 4.5% lies in the top ten. The chain is built from TRBV19 and TRBJ2-7; 10 bases align to TRBD1. Sequenced input: peripheral blood. This clonotype was obtained from a woman aged 25 to 39 with acute or convalescent COVID-19. CDR3 sequence reads: CASSAGTGDYEQYF. For the CDR3, the DNA is TGTGCCAGTAGTGCCGGGACAGGGGACTACGAGCAGTACTTC.